This T cell receptor beta chain was obtained from a study of vaccination effects on CD4 cells after COVID-19. The ends were cut back, 5 bases at V and 5 bases at J, with 15 bases in the middle. The CDR3 spans 14 residues. Germline CDR1 and CDR2: SGHTA and FQGTGA. Antigen-specific CD4+ T cells expanded by the ViraFEST assay with viral peptide pools were then sequenced. Researchers isolated CD4+ T cells once ten to eleven days of culture had elapsed. Vaccinated participants had no history of SARS-CoV-2 infection and tested negative for nucleocapsid antibodies. IL-2 at 8 to 10 IU/ml and peptides at 10 ug/ml were added to cultured PBMC, approximately 2 million per well. With respect to this clone: Its antigen is unknown.

Sequenced by immunoSEQ multiplex PCR; TCRdb stores in-frame clones only, minus some. The table includes 65,000 to 90,000 clones, 65% to 75% detected once. The sequence came from a human donor who received a COVID-19 vaccine. This sequence joins TRBV7-3 and TRBJ2-5; D tentatively reads TRBD1 or TRBD2 (5 bases each). Source: CD4+ T cells from PBMCs cultured with HCoV-NL63 spike peptides, taken before COVID-19 vaccination. Here the CDR3 reads CASSPDRGGETQYF. The CDR3 DNA is TGTGCCAGCAGCCCCGACCGGGGCGGGGAGACCCAGTACTTC.